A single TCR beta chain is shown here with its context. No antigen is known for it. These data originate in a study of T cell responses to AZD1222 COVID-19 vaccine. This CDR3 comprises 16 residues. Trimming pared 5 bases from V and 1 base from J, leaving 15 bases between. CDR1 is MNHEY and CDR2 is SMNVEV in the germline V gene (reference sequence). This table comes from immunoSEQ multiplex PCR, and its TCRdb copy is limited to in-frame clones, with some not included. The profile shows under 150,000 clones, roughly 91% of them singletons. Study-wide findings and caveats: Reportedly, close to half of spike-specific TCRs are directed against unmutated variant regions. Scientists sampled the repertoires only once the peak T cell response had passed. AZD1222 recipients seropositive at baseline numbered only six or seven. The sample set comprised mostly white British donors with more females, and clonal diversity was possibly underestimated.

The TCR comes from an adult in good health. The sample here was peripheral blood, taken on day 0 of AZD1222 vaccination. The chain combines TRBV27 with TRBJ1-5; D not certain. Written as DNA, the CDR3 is TGTGCCAGCAGTCCGACGTCGACTATAAGCAATCAGCCCCAGCATTTT. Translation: CASSPTSTISNQPQHF.